The clone carrying this TCR beta chain was observed many times. Its target is not known. The entry originates in a study of molecular identifiers for immune sequencing clone quantification. Bulk TCR libraries were made with methods that had been previously described and with listed TCR primers. Using its own MiXCR run on the PCR reads, TCRdb lists one record per CDR3 protein. The sample lists tens of thousands of distinct CDR3 sequences; 15% to 20% were seen once. Points from the study as a whole: Spiked-in Jurkat TCR RNA corresponding to one cell was reported as detectable against about 1 million naive cells.

Construction of naive CD8 libraries employed about 18,000 to 1,000,000 sorted cells together with 10%, 30% or 50% RNA. A CD8+CD4-CCR7+CD45RA+ phenotype served as the sorting definition for naive CD8 T cells. CDR3 length: 21 residues. The germline gives CDR1 SGHRS, CDR2 YFSETQ. The trim removed 4 bases at V and 4 bases at J, leaving 25 bases unmatched. Source material: naive CD8+ T cells from blood, with Jurkat cell RNA spiked in. Subset: FACS-sorted CD8+CD4-CCR7+CD45RA+ naive T cells. V usage is TRBV5-1 and J usage is TRBJ2-3, with 9 nucleotides matching TRBD2. This clonotype was sampled from a human donor in good health. Some libraries in this study had Jurkat cell RNA spiked in. CDR3 region: CASSHSFISDLPGLASDTQYF. The CDR3 DNA is TGCGCCAGCAGCCACAGCTTCATATCCGACTTACCGGGACTAGCATCAGATACGCAGTATTTT. The whole variable domain, filled in from reference TRBV5-1 and TRBJ2-3, reads KAGVTQTPRYLIKTRGQQVTLSCSPISGHRSVSWYQQTPGQGLQFLFEYFSETQRNKGNFPGRFSGRQFSNSRSEMNVSTLELGDSALYLCASSHSFISDLPGLASDTQYFGPGTRLTVL.